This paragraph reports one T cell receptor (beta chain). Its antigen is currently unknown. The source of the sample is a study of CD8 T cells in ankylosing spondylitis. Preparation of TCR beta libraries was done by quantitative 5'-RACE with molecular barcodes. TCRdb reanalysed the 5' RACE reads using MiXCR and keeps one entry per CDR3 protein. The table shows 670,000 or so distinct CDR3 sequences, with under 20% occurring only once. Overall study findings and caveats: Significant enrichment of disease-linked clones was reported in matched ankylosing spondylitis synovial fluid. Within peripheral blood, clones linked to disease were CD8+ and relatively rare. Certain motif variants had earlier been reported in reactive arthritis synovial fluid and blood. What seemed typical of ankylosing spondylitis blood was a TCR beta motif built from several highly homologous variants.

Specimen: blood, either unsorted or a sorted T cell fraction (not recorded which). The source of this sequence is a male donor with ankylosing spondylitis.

CDR3 DNA: TGTGCCAGCAGCTTGGAGCCGGGACAGGGGGGAGGTGGCTACACCTTC. Translating gives CASSLEPGQGGGGYTF. The V gene is TRBV5-8, the J gene TRBJ1-2; 11 nucleotides agree with TRBD1. CDR3 length equals 16 residues. The germline V gene encodes CDR1 SGHTS and CDR2 YDEGEE. With 0 bases clipped from V and 7 bases from J, the junction kept 8 bases outside the gene matches.